Listed here are 28 T cell receptor beta chains from one sample, sequenced in a study of T cell responses to AZD1222 COVID-19 vaccine. TCRdb keeps only in-frame clones here, not all; method: immunoSEQ multiplex PCR. The sample comprises 130,000 or so clones, roughly nine tenths of which are singletons, and 6% to 9% rests with the top ten. Here the sequenced sample was peripheral blood, taken on day 0 of AZD1222 vaccination. Receptors were obtained from an adult in good health.

This clone was counted a few times. The V call is TRBV5-1, the J call TRBJ2-7, with D tentatively TRBD1 (5 bases). Deletions cut 0 bases from V and 1 base from J, with 14 bases between. CDR3 length equals 16 residues. The germline V gene encodes CDR1 SGHRS and CDR2 YFSETQ. The CDR3 DNA is TGCGCCAGCAGCTTGGGCCAAAACACAGGATCCTACGAGCAGTACTTC. This encodes CASSLGQNTGSYEQYF. The whole variable domain, filled in from reference TRBV5-1 and TRBJ2-7, reads KAGVTQTPRYLIKTRGQQVTLSCSPISGHRSVSWYQQTPGQGLQFLFEYFSETQRNKGNFPGRFSGRQFSNSRSEMNVSTLELGDSALYLCASSLGQNTGSYEQYFGPGTRLTVT.

This rearrangement joins TRBV9 to TRBJ1-2, with 10 bases fitting TRBD1. The J segment lost 4 bases and the V segment lost 4 bases, leaving 4 bases of the junction unmatched. The germline CDR1 and CDR2 sequences are SGDLS and YYNGEE. CDR3 length equals 14 residues. CDR3 DNA sequence: TGTGCCAGCAGCTCGGGACAGGGGATCTATGGCTACACCTTC. As protein: CASSSGQGIYGYTF.

This sequence joins TRBV29-1 and TRBJ2-7; perhaps TRBD1 as D (5 bases). CDR3 length: 14 residues. V lost 4 bases and J 3 bases, leaving 16 bases between the germline ends. Germline CDR1 reads SQVTM; CDR2 reads ANQGSEA. As DNA, the CDR3 is TGCAGCGTTGCGGGCCAAGGGGCGGACTACGAGCAGTACTTC. Translating it yields CSVAGQGADYEQYF.

The J gene is TRBJ1-1, the V gene TRBV29-1; TRBD1 matches 9 bases. The CDR3 runs 14 residues. CDR1 is SQVTM and CDR2 is ANQGSEA in the germline V gene. Unmatched junction bases numbered 11, after V lost 6 bases and J lost 6 bases. The CDR3 DNA is TGCAGCGTGGGAACCGGGACAGGGCATGCTGAAGCTTTCTTT. This gives the protein CSVGTGTGHAEAFF.

The J gene is TRBJ2-7, the V gene TRBV27, with TRBD2 identical over 14 bases. The germline CDR1 and CDR2 sequences are MNHEY and SMNVEV (reference sequence). The V and J ends lost 5 bases and 4 bases, in that order; junction bases with no gene match: 4. This CDR3 has 15 amino acids. CDR3 coding DNA: TGTGCCAGCAGTGTGGGGACTAGCGGGAGTTACGAGCAGTACTTC. Translation gives CASSVGTSGSYEQYF.

The rearrangement uses TRBV28 and TRBJ2-1, with 14 bases fitting TRBD2. This CDR3 is built from 15 residues. J lost 9 bases, V lost 4 bases, and 5 bases had no gene match. The germline V gene encodes CDR1 MDHEN and CDR2 SYDVKM. CDR3 nucleotides: TGTGCCAGCAGTTCAGGGACTAGCGGGAGCGTTGAGCAGTTCTTC. This encodes CASSSGTSGSVEQFF.

The V and J genes are TRBV15 and TRBJ2-5; 8 positions match TRBD1. V shed 3 bases, J shed 1 base, and the junction held 4 bases outside the gene matches. The germline CDR1 and CDR2 sequences are LNHNV and YYDKDF (reference sequence). The CDR3 covers 15 residues. CDR3: CATSRTGARQETQYF. The CDR3 coding sequence is TGTGCCACCAGCAGGACAGGGGCCCGCCAAGAGACCCAGTACTTC.

V gene TRBV7-8 combines with J gene TRBJ2-1, with 8 bases aligning to TRBD2. The CDR3 sequence is 18 residues long. Per the germline V gene, CDR1 is SGHVS and CDR2 is FQNEAQ. J was trimmed by 5 bases and V by 0 bases; bases with no gene match: 12. CDR3 residues: CASSLARALAGLDNEQFF. DNA of the CDR3: TGTGCCAGCAGCTTAGCCCGTGCTTTAGCGGGACTCGACAATGAGCAGTTCTTC.

This chain connects TRBV3-1 (or the pseudogene TRBV3-2) to TRBJ2-3; 7 nucleotides agree with TRBD2. The CDR3 extends over 14 amino acids. J lost 4 bases, V lost 4 bases, and 5 bases had no gene match. Germline CDR1 is LGHDT and CDR2 is YNNKEL (reference sequence). The CDR3: CASSLAGEADTQYF. The CDR3 DNA follows: TGTGCCAGCAGCCTGGCGGGAGAGGCAGATACGCAGTATTTT.

This clone has just one count. V gene TRBV28 combines with J gene TRBJ2-7; 8 bases agree with TRBD1. CDR1 is MDHEN, CDR2 SYDVKM, per germline. J gave up 4 bases and V 4 bases, and 12 bases lay outside the gene matches. CDR3 length: 16 amino acids. The CDR3 reads CASSSWPGQAPYEQYF. CDR3 bases: TGTGCCAGCAGTTCATGGCCGGGACAGGCCCCTTACGAGCAGTACTTC.

As concerns this clone: Distinct nucleotide sequences in the sample also encode this CDR3. The V call is TRBV28, the J call TRBJ2-1; 10 positions agree with TRBD2. Per germline, CDR1 MDHEN and CDR2 SYDVKM. This CDR3 is 14 amino acids long. The trim removed 7 bases at V and 2 bases at J, leaving 2 bases unmatched. The CDR3 is CASTSGGAYNEQFF. In DNA, the CDR3 is TGTGCCAGCACCAGCGGGGGGGCCTACAATGAGCAGTTCTTC.

This chain connects TRBV7-9 to TRBJ2-2; 16 nucleotides align to TRBD2. After removal of 4 bases from V and 5 bases from J, the junction contained 1 base not matched to a gene. This CDR3 is 16 amino acids long. Looked up from germline, CDR1 is SEHNR and CDR2 is FQNEAQ (reference sequence). Here the CDR3 DNA reads TGTGCCAGCAGCTCGGGACTAGCGGGAGGGACCGGGGAGCTGTTTTTT. Translating gives CASSSGLAGGTGELFF.

This clone appeared once. The chain has TRBV5-1 and TRBJ2-7, with TRBD2 matching 9 bases. The J segment lost 0 bases and the V segment lost 4 bases, leaving 8 bases of the junction unmatched. The V gene's germline CDR1 is SGHRS and CDR2 YFSETQ. The CDR3 extends over 16 amino acids. In DNA, the CDR3 is TGCGCCAGCAGCCCCGGACTAGCGCCAAGCTCCTACGAGCAGTACTTC. As protein: CASSPGLAPSSYEQYF. Full variable domain (outside the CDR3, taken from reference TRBV5-1 and TRBJ2-7): KAGVTQTPRYLIKTRGQQVTLSCSPISGHRSVSWYQQTPGQGLQFLFEYFSETQRNKGNFPGRFSGRQFSNSRSEMNVSTLELGDSALYLCASSPGLAPSSYEQYFGPGTRLTVT.

The gene calls are TRBV30 and TRBJ1-2; D may be TRBD1 (5 bases). The V gene's germline CDR1 is GTSNPN and CDR2 SVGIG (reference sequence). Trimming shortened V by 3 bases and J by 0 bases, and 5 bases separated the two germline ends. The CDR3 is 12 residues long. CDR3 residues: CAWRGPNYGYTF. The DNA of the CDR3 is TGTGCCTGGAGGGGGCCTAACTATGGCTACACCTTC.

The chain uses TRBV7-8 and TRBJ1-1, with TRBD1 identical over 10 bases. Germline CDR1 reads SGHVS; CDR2 reads FQNEAQ. This CDR3 spans 16 amino acids. The V and J ends lost 5 bases and 4 bases, in that order; junction bases with no gene match: 10. For the CDR3, the DNA is TGTGCCAGCAGCCCGAGGGACAGGGGCAAGAGCACTGAAGCTTTCTTT. Protein: CASSPRDRGKSTEAFF.

V usage is TRBV2 and J usage is TRBJ1-5, with D hard to call. CDR1 is SNHLY, CDR2 FYNNEI, per germline. The CDR3 consists of 14 residues. V was trimmed by 7 bases and J by 0 bases, leaving 10 bases between them. CDR3 sequence reads: CASKKSASNQPQHF. In DNA, the CDR3 is TGTGCCAGCAAGAAGTCAGCTAGCAATCAGCCCCAGCATTTT.

The chain joins TRBV9 to TRBJ1-1; D not resolved. Trimming took off 6 bases at V and 1 base at J, with 13 bases between the two ends. CDR1 and CDR2 (germline): SGDLS, YYNGEE. This CDR3 region has 14 residues. CDR3 region: CASTPGSRNTEAFF. CDR3 bases: TGTGCCAGCACCCCCGGTAGTAGGAACACTGAAGCTTTCTTT.

The genes are TRBV7-9 and TRBJ1-4; D is uncertain. Trimming pared 2 bases from V and 5 bases from J, leaving 15 bases between. The CDR3 totals 16 residues. Germline loops: CDR1 SEHNR, CDR2 FQNEAQ (reference sequence). The CDR3 DNA follows: TGTGCCAGCAGCTTAAGGTCCCCCCTGGGGAATGAAAAACTGTTTTTT. It yields the protein CASSLRSPLGNEKLFF.

The CDR3 region is CASSSLGILQETQYF. CDR3 in DNA: TGCGCCAGCAGCTCCTTAGGGATCTTACAAGAGACCCAGTACTTC. V gene TRBV5-1 combines with J gene TRBJ2-5, with D unresolved. The ends were cut back, 3 bases at V and 2 bases at J, with 14 bases in the middle. This CDR3 has 15 amino acids. Germline V gives CDR1 SGHRS, CDR2 YFSETQ.

This chain joins TRBV4-1 and TRBJ2-1, with TRBD2 identical over 8 bases. Losses at the gene ends were 1 base for V and 10 bases for J; bases not matched to a gene: 9. CDR3 length equals 15 residues. The germline V gene encodes CDR1 MGHRA and CDR2 YSYEKL. The CDR3 DNA reads as TGCGCCAGCAGCCAAGCCGGCCGGACTAGCAACGAGCAGTTCTTC. Its translation: CASSQAGRTSNEQFF.

The J gene is TRBJ2-3, the V gene TRBV9; TRBD2 might be the D (6 bases). V was trimmed by 2 bases and J by 1 base, leaving 11 bases between them. The CDR3 has 15 amino acids. CDR1 and CDR2 from the germline V gene are SGDLS and YYNGEE. Here the CDR3 reads CASSVSGDRTDTQYF. CDR3 bases: TGTGCCAGCAGCGTTAGCGGAGACCGCACAGATACGCAGTATTTT.

This clone was counted once. The chain links TRBV19 to TRBJ2-1, with D maybe TRBD2 (5 bases). Germline CDR1 reads LNHDA; CDR2 reads SQIVND (reference sequence). The germline V and J ends were trimmed by 1 base and 2 bases, with 12 bases remaining between them. The CDR3 is made up of 16 amino acids. This CDR3 reads CASSIGLADTYNEQFF. Written as DNA, the CDR3 is TGTGCCAGTAGTATAGGGCTAGCCGATACCTACAATGAGCAGTTCTTC.

The rearrangement joins TRBV3-1 (or the pseudogene TRBV3-2) to TRBJ2-1, with 7 bases aligning to TRBD2. Germline values: CDR1 LGHDT, CDR2 YNNKEL (reference sequence). CDR3 size: 13 residues. After removal of 1 base from V and 6 bases from J, the junction contained 0 bases not matched to a gene. This chain's CDR3 is CASSQAGGNEQFF. CDR3 nucleotide sequence: TGTGCCAGCAGCCAAGCGGGGGGCAATGAGCAGTTCTTC.

The chain employs TRBV5-1 and TRBJ2-1, with TRBD2 matching over 11 bases. The germline gives CDR1 SGHRS, CDR2 YFSETQ. This CDR3 has 17 amino acids. The trim removed 3 bases at V and 0 bases at J, leaving 5 bases unmatched. This CDR3 reads CASSWLGLAGSYNEQFF. The CDR3 DNA reads TGCGCCAGCAGCTGGCTTGGACTAGCGGGCTCCTACAATGAGCAGTTCTTC.

The chain links TRBV15 to TRBJ1-4; weak D call: TRBD1 (5 bases). The V gene's germline CDR1 is LNHNV and CDR2 YYDKDF (reference sequence). Between the trimmed V and J ends, which lost 1 base and 7 bases, there was a span of 16 bases. This CDR3 is 16 amino acids long. CDR3 bases: TGTGCCACCAGCAGAGGGTTAAGGGGTGTGGGTGAAAAACTGTTTTTT. Amino acid sequence: CATSRGLRGVGEKLFF.

J is TRBJ2-7 and V is TRBV5-1; TRBD1 might be the D (6 bases). The CDR3 spans 13 residues. Trimming shortened V by 6 bases and J by 2 bases, and 12 bases separated the two germline ends. Looked up from germline, CDR1 is SGHRS and CDR2 is YFSETQ. The CDR3 DNA sequence: TGCGCCAGCAACCCGGCAGGGGCCTACGAGCAGTACTTC. Translated, it gives CASNPAGAYEQYF.

V is TRBV12-2 and J is TRBJ2-7. TRBV12-2 is shown as a pseudogene. The CDR3 loop spans 14 amino acids. The DNA for the CDR3 is TGTGCAAGTCGCTTAGTTCAGACCCCCAGCGAGCAGTACTTC. This gives the protein CASRLVQTPSEQYF.

About this clone itself: The germline gene is not matched at one end of the junction; a read error may be the cause. Other DNA variants within this sample encode the same CDR3. This chain connects TRBV5-1 to TRBJ2-3; D unresolved. This CDR3 is 14 amino acids long. Germline V gene data show CDR1 as SGHRS and CDR2 as YFSETQ. DNA for the CDR3: TGTGCCAGCAGCTTGGAGAGCAGCACAGATACGCAGTATTTT. It yields the protein CASSLESSTDTQYF.